This is a list of T cell receptor beta chains from one sample in a study of T-cell reconstitution after alpha-beta-depleted transplantation in children. Each CDR3 protein is one row after TCRdb ran MiXCR on the PCR reads. This table holds more than 450,000 distinct CDR3 sequences, about a sixth found once. Sequenced material: PBMCs from the stem cell graft donor, taken from the stem cell graft. The receptor set was obtained from a human donor who donated a stem cell graft to a child with acute lymphoblastic leukemia. Each CDR3 is given with its conserved first and last residue. Fields, in order: CDR3 protein, CDR3 DNA, clone size, V gene, J gene, D gene. D genes are given only for firm matches. Clone size is shown for a subset of rows, as once, few, many or a class of expanded clone.

CASRVGSYEQYF,TGTGCCAGCAGAGTCGGGTCCTACGAGCAGTACTTC,NA,TRBV7-9,TRBJ2-7,NA
CASSLTSGSYEQYF,TGCGCCAGCAGCTTGACTAGCGGGAGCTACGAGCAGTACTTC,many,TRBV5-1,TRBJ2-7,TRBD2
CASTPGQGASNSPLHF,TGTGCCAGCACCCCGGGACAGGGGGCAAGTAATTCACCCCTCCACTTT,NA,TRBV6-1,TRBJ1-6,TRBD1
CASSQRQANEKLFF,TGTGCCAGCAGCCAACGACAGGCTAATGAAAAACTGTTTTTT,few,TRBV7-9,TRBJ1-4,NA
CASSYPRDRGLSGELFF,TGTGCCAGCAGTTACCCCCGGGACAGGGGGCTGTCCGGGGAGCTGTTTTTT,NA,TRBV6-5,TRBJ2-2,TRBD1
CSARLAGVNTGELFF,TGCAGTGCCAGACTAGCGGGAGTGAACACCGGGGAGCTGTTTTTT,NA,TRBV20-1,TRBJ2-2,TRBD2
CAVGPGEQYF,NA,few,TRBV29-1,TRBJ2-7,NA
CSATFSGLVTGELFF,TGCAGTGCTACCTTTAGCGGGCTTGTGACCGGGGAGCTGTTTTTT,NA,TRBV20-1,TRBJ2-2,TRBD2
CSVEGASSRGEQFF,TGCAGTGTTGAAGGGGCTAGCTCCCGGGGTGAGCAGTTCTTC,NA,TRBV20-1,TRBJ2-1,NA
CASRGQTYEQYF,TGTGCCAGCAGAGGACAGACCTACGAGCAGTACTTC,NA,TRBV6-6,TRBJ2-7,NA
CASSLQRPPAEQFF,TGTGCCAGCAGTTTACAGCGTCCTCCAGCTGAGCAGTTCTTC,few,TRBV12-3/TRBV12-4,TRBJ2-1,NA
CASSAGTSGREQYF,TGCGCCAGCAGCGCCGGGACTAGCGGGAGAGAGCAGTACTTC,NA,TRBV5-1,TRBJ2-7,TRBD2
CAISESGSLPAFF,TGTGCCATCAGTGAGTCCGGCAGCCTCCCAGCTTTCTTT,NA,TRBV10-3,TRBJ1-1,NA
CAISPRSSSKLDTDTQYF,TGTGCCATCAGTCCCAGATCGAGCTCTAAACTAGACACAGATACGCAGTATTTT,few,TRBV10-3,TRBJ2-3,NA
CASSVRLKARNPKFLRFLNQPQHF,TGTGCCAGCAGCGTCCGTCTAAAGGCCCGTAACCCCAAATTTTTACGGTTTCTAAATCAGCCCCAGCATTTT,few,TRBV9,TRBJ1-5,NA
CAISESIRSGAFADTQYF,TGTGCCATCAGTGAGTCGATCCGGTCAGGGGCGTTCGCAGATACGCAGTATTTT,many,TRBV10-3,TRBJ2-3,NA
CASSSPKLGREQFF,TGTGCCAGCAGTTCCCCAAAACTAGGGCGGGAGCAGTTCTTC,NA,TRBV6-2/TRBV6-3,TRBJ2-1,NA
CASSFWTDTEAFF,TGCGCCAGCAGTTTTTGGACAGACACTGAAGCTTTCTTT,NA,TRBV5-1,TRBJ1-1,NA
CATSREVTGTGKDNEQFF,TGTGCCACCAGCAGAGAGGTGACCGGGACAGGGAAAGACAATGAGCAGTTCTTC,NA,TRBV15,TRBJ2-1,TRBD1
CSADEAETQYF,TGCAGTGCTGACGAGGCAGAGACCCAGTACTTC,few,TRBV20-1,TRBJ2-5,NA
CVTSEPGLAGNEQFF,TGTGTAACCTCAGAGCCGGGACTAGCGGGAAATGAGCAGTTCTTC,NA,TRBV12-3/TRBV12-4,TRBJ2-1,TRBD2
CATSRGSYSIEGANVLTF,TGTGCCACCAGCAGAGGCTCCTATAGTATAGAGGGGGCCAACGTCCTGACTTTC,few,TRBV15,TRBJ2-6,NA
CASSLRGRGAQSSGANVLTF,TGCGCCAGCAGCTTGCGGGGTCGGGGGGCGCAAAGCTCTGGGGCCAACGTCCTGACTTTC,NA,TRBV5-1,TRBJ2-6,NA
CASSESPLAGRGQYF,TGTGCCAGCAGTGAATCCCCCCTAGCGGGGAGGGGGCAGTACTTC,few,TRBV2,TRBJ2-7,TRBD2
CASTWDNTEAFF,TGCGCCAGCACGTGGGACAACACTGAAGCTTTCTTT,few,TRBV5-1,TRBJ1-1,NA
CASSRTSGRAKVSYEQYF,TGTGCCAGCAGCCGGACTAGCGGGAGGGCCAAGGTTTCCTACGAGCAGTACTTC,NA,TRBV11-1,TRBJ2-7,TRBD2
CASSLGGSGYEQYF,TGTGCCAGCAGCTTAGGGGGATCGGGCTACGAGCAGTACTTC,many,TRBV7-3,TRBJ2-7,NA
CSARVVSYNERFF,TGCAGTGCTAGAGTTGTCTCCTACAATGAGCGGTTCTTC,NA,TRBV20-1,TRBJ2-1,NA
CASSDGQVSSPLHF,TGTGCCAGCAGTGACGGGCAGGTTTCCTCACCCCTCCACTTT,few,TRBV2,TRBJ1-6,NA
CASSKRTGRQETQYF,TGTGCCAGCAGCAAAAGGACAGGACGACAAGAGACCCAGTACTTC,few,TRBV5-5,TRBJ2-5,TRBD1
CASSAPGTGDYEQYF,TGTGCCAGCAGCGCCCCCGGGACAGGGGACTACGAGCAGTACTTC,NA,TRBV9,TRBJ2-7,TRBD1
CASRSLGREGDNEQFF,TGTGCCAGCAGATCGTTAGGGCGGGAGGGGGACAATGAGCAGTTCTTC,NA,TRBV27,TRBJ2-1,TRBD2
CASSRTGWYEQYF,TGCGCCAGCAGCCGGACAGGGTGGTACGAGCAGTACTTC,once,TRBV5-1,TRBJ2-7,TRBD1
CASSFTSGNEQFF,TGTGCCAGCAGCTTCACCAGCGGGAATGAGCAGTTCTTC,NA,TRBV11-1,TRBJ2-1,NA
CASIRLGRRDTEAFF,TGTGCCAGCATCCGACTCGGGCGGCGGGACACTGAAGCTTTCTTT,NA,TRBV7-9,TRBJ1-1,NA
CASSESTGELNGANVLTF,TGTGCCAGCAGCGAATCGACAGGGGAACTCAACGGGGCCAACGTCCTGACTTTC,NA,TRBV9,TRBJ2-6,TRBD1
CASSLAGPGAEKLFF,TGTGCCAGCAGCTTAGCTGGGCCGGGAGCTGAAAAACTGTTTTTT,few,TRBV7-9,TRBJ1-4,NA
CASSLGPSAGGGYTF,TGCGCCAGCAGCCTCGGGCCTTCGGCCGGCGGAGGCTACACCTTC,few,TRBV4-1,TRBJ1-2,NA
CASGDRTTDTQYF,TGCGCCAGCGGGGACAGGACCACAGATACGCAGTATTTT,few,TRBV5-1,TRBJ2-3,TRBD1
CASSSDTEAFF,TGCGCCAGCAGCTCCGACACTGAAGCTTTCTTT,many,TRBV5-1,TRBJ1-1,NA
CSVQGGENNEQFF,TGCAGCGTTCAAGGGGGGGAAAACAATGAGCAGTTCTTC,NA,TRBV29-1,TRBJ2-1,NA
CASTRVALSTDTQYF,TGTGCCAGCACGAGGGTAGCGTTGAGCACAGATACGCAGTATTTT,NA,TRBV2,TRBJ2-3,NA
CASSVGGFSYEQYF,TGTGCCAGCAGCGTGGGAGGGTTCTCCTACGAGCAGTACTTC,NA,TRBV9,TRBJ2-7,TRBD2
CASSSLSGRAGEQYF,TGTGCCAGCAGTTCCCTTAGCGGGCGGGCGGGCGAGCAGTACTTC,NA,TRBV7-2,TRBJ2-7,TRBD2
CSVDLGTGINEQYF,TGCAGCGTGGACCTCGGGACTGGTATTAACGAGCAGTACTTC,few,TRBV29-1,TRBJ2-7,NA
CASSYSTSGSTDTQYF,TGTGCCAGCAGTTACTCTACTAGCGGGAGTACAGATACGCAGTATTTT,NA,TRBV6-5,TRBJ2-3,TRBD2
CSVVSGVSTEAFF,TGCAGCGTTGTATCCGGGGTTAGCACTGAAGCTTTCTTT,NA,TRBV29-1,TRBJ1-1,NA
CATGALREQYF,TGTGCCACCGGGGCCCTACGAGAGCAGTACTTC,NA,TRBV27,TRBJ2-7,NA
CASSLQGEITEAFF,TGCGCCAGCAGCTTACAGGGGGAGATCACTGAAGCTTTCTTT,NA,TRBV5-1,TRBJ1-1,TRBD1
CASSTGQGYQETQYF,TGTGCCAGCAGCACCGGACAGGGATACCAAGAGACCCAGTACTTC,few,TRBV11-2,TRBJ2-5,TRBD1
CATSDGGVKTDTQYF,TGTGCCACCAGTGATGGGGGAGTTAAGACAGATACGCAGTATTTT,NA,TRBV24-1,TRBJ2-3,NA
CASSAGASYNEQFF,TGTGCCAGTTCGGCGGGAGCATCCTACAATGAGCAGTTCTTC,NA,TRBV11-2,TRBJ2-1,TRBD2
CASRQGFGYGYTF,TGTGCCAGCCGACAGGGTTTTGGCTATGGCTACACCTTC,NA,TRBV6-1,TRBJ1-2,TRBD1